These 9 T cell receptor beta chains were sequenced from one sample in a study of OX40 agonist ivuxolimab in advanced cancers. Only in-frame clones appear in the TCRdb table, and some are missing; sequencing was by immunoSEQ multiplex PCR. The sample lists some 22,000 clones; about four fifths were seen once. Sequences were derived from CD4+ or CD8+ T cells sorted from blood, sampled in a trial of the OX40 agonist ivuxolimab. These receptors were collected from an adult with an advanced solid tumor such as melanoma, head and neck, liver or kidney cancer.

The chain recombines TRBV15 with TRBJ1-4; TRBD1 is a possible D gene (5 bases). Germline CDR1 is LNHNV and CDR2 is YYDKDF (reference sequence). The CDR3 is 13 residues long. Trimming shortened V by 1 base and J by 7 bases, and 7 bases separated the two germline ends. DNA of the CDR3: TGTGCCACCAGCAGAGCGGGGGGTGAAAAACTGTTTTTT. It encodes CATSRAGGEKLFF.

This clone was seen more than once but under ten times. The gene calls are TRBV30 and TRBJ2-3; D gene unclear. CDR1 and CDR2 (germline): GTSNPN, SVGIG (reference sequence). The CDR3 is 13 amino acids. Deletions cut 2 bases from V and 4 bases from J, with 10 bases between. CDR3 region: CAWSQRRADTQYF. In DNA, the CDR3 is TGTGCCTGGAGTCAACGAAGGGCAGATACGCAGTATTTT. The full variable domain, its missing parts supplied by reference TRBV30 and TRBJ2-3, is SQTIHQWPATLVQPVGSPLSLECTVEGTSNPNLYWYRQAAGRGLQLLFYSVGIGQISSEVPQNLSASRPQDRQFILSSKKLLLSDSGFYLCAWSQRRADTQYFGPGTRLTVL.

The chain uses TRBV5-1 and TRBJ1-1, with 12 positions matching TRBD1. The CDR3 contains 19 residues. Per the germline V gene, CDR1 is SGHRS and CDR2 is YFSETQ. The ends lost 4 bases at V and 0 bases at J; junction bases unmatched: 13. CDR3 nucleotide sequence: TGCGCCAGCAGCATCCCGGGACAGGGGGCCCGAAGCATGAACACTGAAGCTTTCTTT. Amino acid sequence: CASSIPGQGARSMNTEAFF.

The chain links TRBV7-2 to TRBJ2-7; a weak D match, TRBD2 (5 bases). Trimming pared 3 bases from V and 7 bases from J, leaving 13 bases between. This CDR3 is built from 13 residues. Germline CDR1 SGHTA, CDR2 FQGNSA. Written as DNA, the CDR3 is TGTGCCAGCAGCTTTACGCCCCCGGGGGAGCAGTACTTC. This encodes CASSFTPPGEQYF.

This chain connects TRBV10-3 to TRBJ1-4; 8 bases line up with TRBD1. Trimming removed 9 bases from V and 3 bases from J; junction bases left unmatched: 3. Germline V gene lookup returns CDR1 ENHRY and CDR2 SYGVKD. The CDR3 runs 13 residues. DNA of the CDR3: TGTGCCATACAGGGGGGAGCTAATGAAAAACTGTTTTTT. Translation gives CAIQGGANEKLFF.

The chain is built from TRBV7-2 and TRBJ2-7; 15 bases are a match to TRBD2. This CDR3 region has 15 residues. Germline CDR1 is SGHTA and CDR2 is FQGNSA. The V and J ends lost 5 bases and 6 bases, in that order; junction bases with no gene match: 5. This CDR3 is CASSTGLAGGTEQYF. The CDR3 coding sequence is TGTGCCAGCAGCACGGGACTAGCGGGAGGAACCGAGCAGTACTTC.

V and J are TRBV9 and TRBJ2-5, with 7 bases fitting TRBD1. Germline CDR1 and CDR2: SGDLS and YYNGEE. CDR3 length: 14 amino acids. Trimming at V came to 0 bases and at J to 4 bases, leaving 3 bases not matched to a gene. The CDR3 nucleotides read TGTGCCAGCAGCGTAGCTAGGGGGCGAGAGACCCAGTACTTC. This gives the protein CASSVARGRETQYF. The full variable domain, rest sourced from reference TRBV9 and TRBJ2-5, is DSGVTQTPKHLITATGQRVTLRCSPRSGDLSVYWYQQSLDQGLQFLIQYYNGEERAKGNILERFSAQQFPDLHSELNLSSLELGDSALYFCASSVARGRETQYFGPGTRLLVL.

The chain is built from TRBV19 and TRBJ1-2; D is unresolved. The V end lost 7 bases, the J end lost 0 bases, and 12 bases lay between the germline ends. CDR3 length: 14 residues. Germline loops: CDR1 LNHDA, CDR2 SQIVND (reference sequence). The CDR3 is CASTPWDSNYGYTF. The CDR3 DNA reads as TGTGCCAGTACTCCTTGGGATTCTAACTATGGCTACACCTTC.

The gene calls are TRBV19 and TRBJ2-2, with D maybe TRBD1 (6 bases). CDR1 is LNHDA and CDR2 is SQIVND in the germline V gene (reference sequence). Trimming cost V 5 bases and J 4 bases, with 11 bases left between them. The CDR3 covers 14 residues. CDR3 bases: TGTGCCAGTAGTCGAACAGGGATCACCGGGGAGCTGTTTTTT. Encoded protein: CASSRTGITGELFF.